The 24 T cell receptor beta chains below were found in one sample sequenced in a study of human T cells and chemical hapten exposure (dated by TCRdb to the early 2020s). The method behind the library was RACE. Sequencing was performed on a NextSeq 500. TCRdb reran the public reads through fastp at Q25 and MiXCR, keeping productive beta chains. Entries are consolidated by CDR3 protein sequence, retaining the most common genes and DNA. Recorded for this sample are 150,000 to 200,000 distinct CDR3 sequences; around 15% of them occurred a single time. Clones ranked in the top ten supply less than 2% of the sample. According to the study, the label for this sample's time point signals: patch test 1, 2 weeks after DPC sensitization. The treatment or condition label corresponds to: therapeutic diphenylcyclopropenone sensitization with weekly scalp DPC. This sample comprised whole blood, obtained in connection with sensitization to the hapten diphenylcyclopropenone (DPC). The receptors stem from a woman in her thirties with alopecia areata. Some clones in this sample may be carry-over from other donors' samples.

The chain is built from TRBV7-2 and TRBJ2-7, with D maybe TRBD1 (6 bases). The V gene lost 1 base and the J gene lost 4 bases, with 11 bases spanning the gap. Germline V gene sequence: CDR1 SGHTA, CDR2 FQGNSA. This CDR3 spans 14 amino acids. CDR3 bases: TGTGCCAGCAGCTTAGTTCAGGGGCCTTACGAGCAGTACTTC. Its protein product is CASSLVQGPYEQYF.

This clonotype was detected ten times or more. V is TRBV20-1 and J is TRBJ2-1, with 8 bases that match TRBD2. V trimming: 8 bases; J trimming: 9 bases; junction bases outside the gene matches: 12. This CDR3 contains 13 residues. Germline V gene sequence: CDR1 DFQATT, CDR2 SNEGSKA (reference sequence). Here the CDR3 reads CSLAGPGLGEQFF. The CDR3 region has the DNA TGCAGTTTAGCGGGGCCCGGATTGGGTGAGCAGTTCTTC.

This clonotype has more than one count but fewer than ten. The genes are TRBV5-8 and TRBJ2-5, with D perhaps TRBD2 (5 bases). CDR3 length equals 14 residues. The V end was cut by 2 bases, the J end by 3 bases, with 11 bases between. Germline V gene sequence: CDR1 SGHTS, CDR2 YDEGEE. The CDR3 sequence: CASSFDTGKETQYF. The CDR3 bases are TGTGCCAGCAGCTTTGATACGGGGAAAGAGACCCAGTACTTC. The entire variable domain, with the rest obtained from reference TRBV5-8 and TRBJ2-5, is as follows: EAGVTQSPTHLIKTRGQQATLRCSPISGHTSVYWYQQALGLGLQFLLWYDEGEERNRGNFPPRFSGRQFPNYSSELNVNALELEDSALYLCASSFDTGKETQYFGPGTRLLVL.

The rearrangement links TRBV10-3 to TRBJ2-7; D call uncertain. The CDR3 sequence is 12 residues long. Trimming removed 5 bases from V and 4 bases from J, with 9 bases in between. Germline CDR1 ENHRY, CDR2 SYGVKD. The CDR3 DNA is TGTGCCATCAGTTCCCTAGGGTACGAGCAGTACTTC. Its translation is CAISSLGYEQYF.

This sequence joins TRBV5-1 and TRBJ2-1, with 8 bases lining up with TRBD2. J lost 5 bases, V lost 0 bases, and 4 bases had no gene match. The CDR3 spans 15 residues. Germline CDR1 is SGHRS and CDR2 is YFSETQ. This CDR3 reads CASSLALAANNEQFF. The DNA of the CDR3 is TGCGCCAGCAGCTTGGCACTAGCGGCGAACAATGAGCAGTTCTTC.

This clonotype was counted only a few times. The V and J genes are TRBV29-1 and TRBJ2-5; the D is unclear. The germline V and J ends were trimmed by 3 bases and 4 bases, with 18 bases remaining between them. The CDR3 has 15 residues. Germline V gene sequence: CDR1 SQVTM, CDR2 ANQGSEA. The DNA for the CDR3 is TGCAGCGTTGACGTCGGGCAGACCCTTGGAGAGACCCAGTACTTC. It encodes CSVDVGQTLGETQYF.

There are a few counts of this clonotype. The chain joins TRBV10-2 to TRBJ2-7, with a tentative D call TRBD2 (6 bases). Germline assignment: CDR1 WSHSY and CDR2 SAAADI. Trimming took off 2 bases at V and 4 bases at J, with 12 bases between the two ends. The CDR3 spans 14 residues. This chain's CDR3 is CASSEGVAAYEQYF. CDR3 coding DNA: TGCGCCAGCAGTGAGGGGGTAGCGGCGTACGAGCAGTACTTC.

This clonotype appeared many times. The V gene is TRBV28, the J gene TRBJ2-3, with D tentatively TRBD1 or TRBD2 (6 bases each). V lost 2 bases and J lost 8, with 14 bases in between. The CDR3 spans 14 residues. The germline gives CDR1 MDHEN, CDR2 SYDVKM. The CDR3 DNA is TGTGCCAGCAGTTTAAAGGGGGGATTGGCTACGCAGTATTTT. This translates into CASSLKGGLATQYF.

This clonotype was seen only a few times. CDR3 bases: TGTGCCAGCAGCCCTGGACAGGGGCGGCCTAGCAATCAGCCCCAGCATTTT. As protein: CASSPGQGRPSNQPQHF. The chain is built from TRBV7-8 and TRBJ1-5, with TRBD1 matching 9 bases. Per germline, CDR1 SGHVS and CDR2 FQNEAQ. With V trimmed by 5 bases and J by 0 bases, 8 bases remained unmatched. This CDR3 comprises 17 residues. Drawing the rest from reference TRBV7-8 and TRBJ1-5, the complete variable domain is GAGVSQSPRYKVAKRGQDVALRCDPISGHVSLFWYQQALGQGPEFLTYFQNEAQLDKSGLPSDRFFAERPEGSVSTLKIQRTQQEDSAVYLCASSPGQGRPSNQPQHFGDGTRLSIL.

A few counts support this clonotype. The chain couples TRBV4-1 to TRBJ2-7; D assignment may be TRBD1 or TRBD2 (5 bases each). CDR1 and CDR2 from the germline V gene are MGHRA and YSYEKL. V shed 4 bases and J shed 3 bases, with 19 bases lying between them. This CDR3 is built from 16 residues. For the CDR3, the DNA is TGCGCCAGCAGCCCTCTAGGACAAGCGGCAAGCTACGAGCAGTACTTC. This translates into CASSPLGQAASYEQYF.

This clonotype was recorded many times. This chain links TRBV7-2 with TRBJ2-7; 12 positions match TRBD2. The CDR3 length is 17 residues. Germline values: CDR1 SGHTA, CDR2 FQGNSA. J gave up 0 bases and V 5 bases, and 8 bases lay outside the gene matches. CDR3 loop: CASSRTSGASRSYEQYF. CDR3 coding DNA: TGTGCCAGCAGCAGGACTAGCGGGGCTTCACGCTCCTACGAGCAGTACTTC.

This clonotype was picked up a small number of times. V usage is TRBV4-2 and J usage is TRBJ1-5, with D tentatively TRBD1 (5 bases). CDR3 length equals 15 residues. Germline V gives CDR1 LGHNA, CDR2 YNFKEQ. Trimming cost V 2 bases and J 1 base, with 9 bases left between them. CDR3 residues: CASSQRDASNQPQHF. The DNA for the CDR3 is TGTGCCAGCAGCCAAAGGGACGCCAGCAATCAGCCCCAGCATTTT.

The chain recombines TRBV9 with TRBJ2-3, with D perhaps matching TRBD1 (6 bases). From germline, CDR1 is SGDLS and CDR2 YYNGEE. V was cut by 3 bases and J by 1 base, with 15 bases left in between. The CDR3 runs 16 residues. In nucleotides, the CDR3 is TGTGCCAGCAGCGCAGAGAGGTGGGGGCGCACAGATACGCAGTATTTT. It encodes CASSAERWGRTDTQYF.

This clonotype appeared a few times. The chain recombines TRBV11-2 with TRBJ2-1, with 8 bases that match TRBD2. CDR1 SGHAT and CDR2 FQNNGV come from the germline V gene. The V segment lost 5 bases and the J segment 0 bases; nucleotides outside the gene matches: 9. This CDR3 has 17 amino acids. As DNA, the CDR3 is TGTGCCAGCAGCCGCCCATTTGCGGGAGGCTCCTACAATGAGCAGTTCTTC. This sequence encodes CASSRPFAGGSYNEQFF.

The chain joins TRBV27 to TRBJ2-5; D is unresolved. CDR3 length: 13 residues. V was shortened by 5 bases and J by 7 bases, with 14 bases between the two germline ends. Germline V CDR1 and CDR2: MNHEY, SMNVEV (reference sequence). The CDR3 DNA reads TGTGCCAGCAGTCCCGGTTTGGTGGGGACCCAGTACTTC. Translated, it gives CASSPGLVGTQYF.

Only a few counts were recorded for this clonotype. This sequence joins TRBV27 and TRBJ1-4, with a tentative D call TRBD1 (5 bases). The CDR3 consists of 14 residues. V lost 5 bases and J 11 bases, leaving 18 bases between the germline ends. CDR1 and CDR2 (germline): MNHEY, SMNVEV (reference sequence). The CDR3 sequence: CASSPGTAALKLFF. The DNA for the CDR3 is TGTGCCAGCAGTCCCGGGACTGCGGCTTTGAAACTGTTTTTT.

The V gene is TRBV28, the J gene TRBJ2-2, with 7 bases identical to TRBD2. The CDR3 has 16 residues. V lost 7 bases to trimming and J lost 5 bases; unmatched junction nucleotides: 13. CDR1 is MDHEN, CDR2 SYDVKM, per germline. CDR3 residues: CASTAHGRERTGELFF. The CDR3 DNA follows: TGTGCCAGCACCGCTCATGGGCGGGAGAGAACCGGGGAGCTGTTTTTT. The full variable domain, completed using reference TRBV28 and TRBJ2-2, is DVKVTQSSRYLVKRTGEKVFLECVQDMDHENMFWYRQDPGLGLRLIYFSYDVKMKEKGDIPEGYSVSREKKERFSLILESASTNQTSMYLCASTAHGRERTGELFFGEGSRLTVL.

This clonotype was found a few times. The chain recombines TRBV20-1 with TRBJ2-2, with 7 bases matching TRBD1. Germline lookup yields CDR1 DFQATT and CDR2 SNEGSKA (reference sequence). Germline trimming cut 0 bases from V and 4 bases from J; bases unmatched to any gene: 5. CDR3 length: 15 amino acids. The CDR3 reads CSARDGDSFTGELFF. The CDR3 DNA follows: TGCAGTGCTAGAGATGGGGACAGTTTCACCGGGGAGCTGTTTTTT.

The genes are TRBV7-8 and TRBJ1-1; no clear D. Germline CDR1 reads SGHVS; CDR2 reads FQNEAQ. Between the trimmed V and J ends, which lost 0 bases and 1 base, there was a span of 21 bases. The CDR3 is made up of 19 amino acids. The CDR3 nucleotides are TGTGCCAGCAGCTTAGCCGGAACACCTAGGAAGCTGAAGAACACTGAAGCTTTCTTT. Amino acid sequence: CASSLAGTPRKLKNTEAFF. Using reference TRBV7-8 and TRBJ1-1 for the parts outside the CDR3, the full variable domain is GAGVSQSPRYKVAKRGQDVALRCDPISGHVSLFWYQQALGQGPEFLTYFQNEAQLDKSGLPSDRFFAERPEGSVSTLKIQRTQQEDSAVYLCASSLAGTPRKLKNTEAFFGQGTRLTVV.

This clonotype came up many times. The CDR3 loop reads CASSRPPYNEQFF. The CDR3 coding sequence is TGTGCCAGCAGCCGTCCTCCATACAATGAGCAGTTCTTC. J is TRBJ2-1 and V is TRBV28; D uncertain. The CDR3 is 13 residues long. Trimming stripped 6 bases from V and 4 bases from J, with 10 bases between. Germline V gives CDR1 MDHEN, CDR2 SYDVKM.

This clonotype was detected only a few times. This sequence joins TRBV28 and TRBJ2-3, with TRBD2 as a possible D gene (6 bases). This CDR3 has 16 amino acids. The V end lost 7 bases, the J end lost 3 bases, and 20 bases lay between the germline ends. CDR1 is MDHEN and CDR2 is SYDVKM in the germline V gene. CDR3 DNA sequence: TGTGCCAGCACCCCTAACGGAGCGGGCCATACAGATACGCAGTATTTT. Its translation is CASTPNGAGHTDTQYF.

The chain is built from TRBV9 and TRBJ2-3; maybe TRBD2 (6 bases). The CDR3 contains 13 residues. The V end lost 0 bases, the J end lost 5 bases, and 7 bases lay between the germline ends. Germline lookup yields CDR1 SGDLS and CDR2 YYNGEE. DNA for the CDR3: TGTGCCAGCAGCGTAGAAGCGGGAGATACGCAGTATTTT. Translated, it gives CASSVEAGDTQYF.

This clonotype was observed a handful of times. V is TRBV29-1 and J is TRBJ2-1, with D perhaps TRBD2 (5 bases). Germline values: CDR1 SQVTM, CDR2 ANQGSEA. The CDR3 totals 11 residues. Between the trimmed V and J ends, which lost 5 bases and 4 bases, there was a span of 6 bases. DNA of the CDR3: TGCAGCGTTTCGGGGTACAATGAGCAGTTCTTC. Translating it yields CSVSGYNEQFF.

This clonotype appeared a few times. This chain connects TRBV7-9 to TRBJ2-1; TRBD2 matches 12 bases. The ends lost 4 bases at V and 6 bases at J; junction bases unmatched: 19. CDR1 is SEHNR, CDR2 FQNEAQ, per germline (reference sequence). CDR3 size: 20 residues. In nucleotides, the CDR3 is TGTGCCAGCAGCTCCCCTCTTGGGCTAGCGGGGGGGCCTCGGTGCAATGAGCAGTTCTTC. This codes for CASSSPLGLAGGPRCNEQFF. Full variable domain (rest looked up from reference TRBV7-9 and TRBJ2-1): DTGVSQNPRHKITKRGQNVTFRCDPISEHNRLYWYRQTLGQGPEFLTYFQNEAQLEKSRLLSDRFSAERPKGSFSTLEIQRTEQGDSAMYLCASSSPLGLAGGPRCNEQFFGPGTRLTVL.